These 17 T cell receptor beta chains were sequenced from one sample in a study of blood T cells in healthy people across ages. Alongside a J-beta primer mix, a sample-barcoded 5' primer served in a second PCR lasting about 6 to 12 cycles. TCRdb fed the 5' RACE reads into MiXCR, producing one record per CDR3 protein. The sample lists 700,000 or so distinct CDR3 sequences, roughly 20% occurring once. The specimen sequenced was blood. These TCRs come from a man between 65 and 80 years old in good health.

The CDR3 sequence is CASSYDGLAGFTDTQYF. In DNA, the CDR3 is TGTGCCAGCAGTTACGATGGACTAGCGGGATTCACAGATACGCAGTATTTT. The chain joins TRBV6-7 to TRBJ2-3, with 12 bases aligning to TRBD2. TRBV6-7 is an open reading frame whose function is uncertain. CDR3 size: 17 residues. With 2 bases clipped from V and 2 bases from J, the junction kept 5 bases outside the gene matches.

The V and J genes are TRBV5-6 and TRBJ1-4; 8 bases line up with TRBD1. Germline assignment: CDR1 SGHDT and CDR2 YYEEEE. The J segment lost 12 bases and the V segment lost 1 base, leaving 11 bases of the junction unmatched. The CDR3 consists of 15 residues. The DNA for the CDR3 is TGTGCCAGCAGCTTGTTCGGGACAGGTCCATCGGAACTGTTTTTT. Amino acids: CASSLFGTGPSELFF.

This clonotype was counted a few times. The chain links TRBV6-2 or TRBV6-3 to TRBJ2-5; D possibly corresponds to TRBD1 (5 bases). The assigned J gene may be wrong: the sequence end matches TRBJ2-7 better. Germline CDR1 and CDR2: MNHEY and SVGEGT. This CDR3 has 14 amino acids. The CDR3 nucleotides are TGCGCCAGCAGTCTGGACAATGAATCCTACGAGCAGTACGTC. As protein: CASSLDNESYEQYV.

This clonotype was seen ten or more times. The chain recombines TRBV18 with TRBJ2-1, with 15 bases identical to TRBD2. CDR1 is KGHSH, CDR2 LQKENI, per germline. Trimming removed 2 bases from V and 1 base from J; junction bases left unmatched: 0. There are 17 residues in the CDR3. CDR3 sequence reads: CASSPGLAGGSYNEQFF. The CDR3 nucleotides read TGTGCCAGCTCACCAGGACTAGCGGGAGGGTCCTACAATGAGCAGTTCTTC. Full variable domain (missing parts from reference TRBV18 and TRBJ2-1): NAGVMQNPRHLVRRRGQEARLRCSPMKGHSHVYWYRQLPEEGLKFMVYLQKENIIDESGMPKERFSAEFPKEGPSILRIQQVVRGDSAAYFCASSPGLAGGSYNEQFFGPGTRLTVL.

The rearrangement uses TRBV11-3 and TRBJ1-1, with 7 bases matching TRBD1. CDR1 is SGHNT and CDR2 is YENEEA in the germline V gene. V gave up 5 bases and J gave up 1 base; unmatched junction bases: 4. The CDR3 extends over 14 amino acids. The CDR3 nucleotides are TGTGCCAGCAGCCGGGACAGTTCGAACACTGAAGCTTTCTTT. It codes for CASSRDSSNTEAFF.

The chain employs TRBV19 and TRBJ1-3; no clear D gene. Between the trimmed V and J ends, which lost 5 bases and 4 bases, there was a span of 12 bases. The CDR3 sequence is 14 residues long. CDR1 is LNHDA and CDR2 is SQIVND in the germline V gene (reference sequence). In DNA, the CDR3 is TGTGCCAGTAGTCAGCATAAAAACGGAAACACCATATATTTT. It encodes CASSQHKNGNTIYF.

This chain uses TRBV5-1 with TRBJ1-2; 10 bases map to TRBD1. The CDR3 runs 18 residues. V shed 4 bases, J shed 4 bases, and the junction held 16 bases outside the gene matches. Germline CDR1 and CDR2: SGHRS and YFSETQ. CDR3 DNA sequence: TGCGCCAGCAGCGGGGACCGGGACAGGGGAATCAAGGGCTATGGCTACACCTTC. Translating gives CASSGDRDRGIKGYGYTF.

This clonotype was counted a few times. The chain employs TRBV5-1 and TRBJ2-6; D not resolved. This CDR3 has 18 amino acids. Trimming removed 0 bases from V and 0 bases from J, with 13 bases in between. Germline CDR1 SGHRS, CDR2 YFSETQ. The CDR3 nucleotides read TGCGCCAGCAGCTTGGAAGTGATAAATCTCTCTGGGGCCAACGTCCTGACTTTC. Residues: CASSLEVINLSGANVLTF.

The rearrangement links TRBV29-1 to TRBJ1-2, with 7 bases matching TRBD1. With V trimmed by 4 bases and J by 6 bases, 8 bases remained unmatched. This CDR3 is 13 amino acids long. The germline V gene has CDR1 SQVTM and CDR2 ANQGSEA. CDR3 sequence (DNA): TGCAGCGTTGCCCGTGGAGGGGGCGATGGCTACACCTTC. Its translation: CSVARGGGDGYTF.

The chain has TRBV23-1 and TRBJ2-5, with a possible D match to TRBD1 (6 bases). TRBV23-1 is an ORF; its function is uncertain. Deletions cut 9 bases from V and 3 bases from J, with 8 bases between. The length of the CDR3 is 11 residues. The CDR3, as DNA: TGCGCCAGAAGGACAGAAGAGACCCAGTACTTC. Translated: CARRTEETQYF.

The chain has TRBV18 and TRBJ2-2; 12 bases are shared with TRBD2. This CDR3 region has 15 residues. Germline V gene lookup returns CDR1 KGHSH and CDR2 LQKENI. V gave up 4 bases and J gave up 5 bases; unmatched junction bases: 2. This chain's CDR3 is CASSLTSGRTGELFF. The CDR3 DNA follows: TGTGCCAGCTCACTCACTAGCGGGAGGACCGGGGAGCTGTTTTTT.

This chain links TRBV18 with TRBJ2-5; D is uncertain. Germline CDR1 and CDR2: KGHSH and LQKENI. This CDR3 comprises 14 residues. Trimming cost V 3 bases and J 5 bases, with 13 bases left between them. CDR3 DNA: TGTGCCAGCTCACCTAGAGGCAATACGGAGACCCAGTACTTC. It is translated as CASSPRGNTETQYF.

The V and J genes are TRBV20-1 and TRBJ2-5, with TRBD2 matching 10 bases. The CDR3 spans 17 residues. The trim removed 2 bases at V and 2 bases at J, leaving 11 bases unmatched. Looked up from germline, CDR1 is DFQATT and CDR2 is SNEGSKA (reference sequence). The CDR3 DNA follows: TGCAGTGCTAGAAAGTCCCAAACTAGCGGGAAACAAGAGACCCAGTACTTC. Its protein is CSARKSQTSGKQETQYF.

The chain uses TRBV11-2 and TRBJ2-3, with D perhaps matching TRBD2 (5 bases). The CDR3 has 15 residues. V lost 2 bases and J lost 1, with 10 bases in between. The V gene's germline CDR1 is SGHAT and CDR2 FQNNGV. This CDR3 reads CASSLRGSGTDTQYF. In nucleotides, the CDR3 is TGTGCCAGCAGCTTACGGGGATCCGGCACAGATACGCAGTATTTT.

The chain is built from TRBV20-1 and TRBJ2-1; D remains unclear. The germline CDR1 and CDR2 sequences are DFQATT and SNEGSKA (reference sequence). V was pared by 6 bases and J by 6 bases, with 6 bases between. This CDR3 contains 10 residues. The CDR3, as DNA: TGCAGTGCGTTGCTCAATGAGCAGTTCTTC. It codes for CSALLNEQFF.

This clonotype was seen more than once but under ten times. The chain recombines TRBV7-6 with TRBJ1-6, with a weak D call TRBD1 (5 bases). The V gene's germline CDR1 is SGHVS and CDR2 FNYEAQ. Trimming cost V 0 bases and J 3 bases, with 9 bases left between them. The CDR3 contains 16 residues. CDR3 DNA sequence: TGTGCCAGCAGCTTAGCGGGGGGGGACTATAATTCACCCCTCCACTTT. Translating it yields CASSLAGGDYNSPLHF. The full variable domain, its missing parts supplied by reference TRBV7-6 and TRBJ1-6, is GAGVSQSPRYKVTKRGQDVALRCDPISGHVSLYWYRQALGQGPEFLTYFNYEAQQDKSGLPNDRFSAERPEGSISTLTIQRTEQRDSAMYRCASSLAGGDYNSPLHFGNGTRLTVT.

The CDR3 loop reads CSVKQESDGYTF. In nucleotides, the CDR3 is TGCAGCGTAAAACAGGAAAGCGATGGCTACACCTTC. The V gene is TRBV29-1, the J gene TRBJ1-2; TRBD1 might be the D (5 bases). The CDR3 runs 12 residues. CDR1 SQVTM and CDR2 ANQGSEA come from the germline V gene. Trimming cost V 6 bases and J 6 bases, with 14 bases left between them.